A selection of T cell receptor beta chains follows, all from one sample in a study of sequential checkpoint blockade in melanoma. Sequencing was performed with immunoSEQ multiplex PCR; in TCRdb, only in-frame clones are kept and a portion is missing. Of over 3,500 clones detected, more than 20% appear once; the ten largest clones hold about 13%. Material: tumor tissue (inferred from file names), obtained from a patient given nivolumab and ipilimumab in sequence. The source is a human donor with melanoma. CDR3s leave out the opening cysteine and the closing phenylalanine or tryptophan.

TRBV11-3,ASSFTGRTDTQY
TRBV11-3,ASSQGQGTLNTGELF
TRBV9,ASKEGRSLLAGNTIY
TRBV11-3,ASSQVGRGGGANVLT
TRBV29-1,SVERTEYTEAF
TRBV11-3,ASSSRPGQGADEQY
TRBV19,ASSILADTDTQY
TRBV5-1,ASKWTGGSGANVLT
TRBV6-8,ASSAVRAGDGNTIY
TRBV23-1,ASSLGVNYGYT
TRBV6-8,ASTDPEGGSGNTIY
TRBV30,AWNSKGSSAEAF
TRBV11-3,ASSPTGTSGGARLNEQF
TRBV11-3,ASSLGLAGDTQY
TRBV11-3,ASSSGTEYNEQF
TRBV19,ASSILHSGANVLT
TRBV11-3,ASSPGLSQRRLQETQY
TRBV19,ASSIARSAEAF